Shown below are 24 T cell receptor beta chains from a single sample sequenced in a study of control samples from healthy donors and cancer patients (dated by TCRdb to between 2020 and 2021). Library generation was performed with the immunoSEQ multiplex PCR assay. Here the immuneACCESS table is served through TCRdb, limited to in-frame sequences with V and J called. Missing clones are a known gap in these copies; in checked studies unresolved V genes cover under half, and the rest lacks a known reason. The sample data list 150,000 or so clones, and 80% to 95% of these were observed just once. Of the sample, more than 4.5% is held by the ten largest clones. The sequenced sample was blood. The receptor source for this set is a man aged 18 to 30 in good health.

The chain couples TRBV24-1 to TRBJ2-2; D ambiguous. The CDR3 is 14 residues long. V was clipped by 0 bases and J by 6 bases, with 7 bases between them. Per the germline V gene, CDR1 is KGHDR and CDR2 is SFDVKD. As DNA, the CDR3 is TGTGCCACCAGTGATTTGCTGGGTGCCGGGGAGCTGTTTTTT. Translating it yields CATSDLLGAGELFF.

The gene calls are TRBV4-3 and TRBJ1-2; 7 bases match TRBD1. This CDR3 comprises 14 residues. V lost 5 bases and J lost 4; bases outside the gene matches: 7. CDR1 LGHNA and CDR2 YSLEER come from the germline V gene. CDR3 in amino acids: CASSVRTGGYGYTF. As DNA, the CDR3 is TGCGCCAGCAGCGTGCGGACAGGCGGCTATGGCTACACCTTC.

CDR3 in amino acids: CASSEAQGVGSYEQYF. The CDR3 DNA follows: TGTGCCAGCAGTGAAGCGCAGGGGGTAGGGTCCTACGAGCAGTACTTC. The chain combines TRBV6-1 with TRBJ2-7; 7 bases fit TRBD1. Germline assignment: CDR1 MNHNS and CDR2 SASEGT. The CDR3 length is 16 residues. Trimming cost V 0 bases and J 1 base; bases outside gene matches: 6.

This clone was counted a single time. The chain couples TRBV27 to TRBJ2-3; D might be TRBD2 (6 bases). Germline CDR1 and CDR2: MNHEY and SMNVEV (reference sequence). This CDR3 has 14 residues. Trimming stripped 7 bases from V and 6 bases from J, with 17 bases between. CDR3 coding DNA: TGTGCCAGCACCCACCGGGGGATGAGGGATACGCAGTATTTT. It is translated as CASTHRGMRDTQYF.

V usage is TRBV7-9 and J usage is TRBJ2-1; 7 bases line up with TRBD2. The V and J ends lost 2 bases and 5 bases, in that order; junction bases with no gene match: 3. The CDR3 length is 14 residues. Per germline, CDR1 SEHNR and CDR2 FQNEAQ (reference sequence). CDR3 coding DNA: TGTGCCAGCAGCTTAACTGGGGGGGACAATGAGCAGTTCTTC. This translates into CASSLTGGDNEQFF.

The chain employs TRBV7-2 and TRBJ1-4; D not certain. The CDR3 runs to 15 residues. V was clipped by 6 bases and J by 0 bases, with 11 bases between them. Germline V gene data show CDR1 as SGHTA and CDR2 as FQGNSA. CDR3 nucleotides: TGTGCCAGCAGTCCTCCAGCACCAACTAATGAAAAACTGTTTTTT. Its protein is CASSPPAPTNEKLFF.

The genes are TRBV7-6 and TRBJ1-1; possibly TRBD1 for D (6 bases). The CDR3 is 19 amino acids. Germline V CDR1 and CDR2: SGHVS, FNYEAQ. Trimming shortened V by 2 bases and J by 6 bases, and 28 bases separated the two germline ends. CDR3 DNA sequence: TGTGCCAGCAGCTTATGGGAAATGGGGGCCCGAACCCCGGAGGCTGAAGCTTTCTTT. It yields the protein CASSLWEMGARTPEAEAFF.

The rearrangement joins TRBV15 to TRBJ1-6; D gene uncertain. The CDR3 totals 12 residues. V was pared by 1 base and J by 16 bases, with 11 bases between. CDR1 is LNHNV, CDR2 YYDKDF, per germline (reference sequence). The CDR3 region has the DNA TGTGCCACCAGCAGAGCCGGAGGTTCTCTCCACTTT. Its translation is CATSRAGGSLHF.

The rearrangement uses TRBV27 and TRBJ1-5, with D hard to call. The CDR3 totals 15 residues. Germline V gene data show CDR1 as MNHEY and CDR2 as SMNVEV (reference sequence). V was cut by 0 bases and J by 9 bases, with 15 bases left in between. The CDR3 loop is CASSLSPGRVWPQHF. The CDR3 nucleotides are TGTGCCAGCAGTTTATCCCCGGGCAGAGTATGGCCCCAGCATTTT.

The V gene is TRBV9, the J gene TRBJ2-5; D gene ambiguous. Germline CDR1 reads SGDLS; CDR2 reads YYNGEE. Between the trimmed V and J ends, which lost 3 bases and 3 bases, there was a span of 12 bases. The CDR3 is made up of 14 amino acids. For the CDR3, the DNA is TGTGCCAGCAGCGAAGCTGGCCATAAAGAGACCCAGTACTTC. Translating it yields CASSEAGHKETQYF.

Details on this clone: This same CDR3 is encoded by further DNA sequences in the sample. The chain has TRBV18 and TRBJ2-5, with 8 bases that match TRBD2. V lost 3 bases to trimming and J lost 5 bases; unmatched junction nucleotides: 2. This CDR3 comprises 13 residues. Germline CDR1 reads KGHSH; CDR2 reads LQKENI. In DNA, the CDR3 is TGTGCCAGCTCACCGGGACTAGAGGAGACCCAGTACTTC. Amino acids: CASSPGLEETQYF. The whole variable domain, filled in from reference TRBV18 and TRBJ2-5, reads NAGVMQNPRHLVRRRGQEARLRCSPMKGHSHVYWYRQLPEEGLKFMVYLQKENIIDESGMPKERFSAEFPKEGPSILRIQQVVRGDSAAYFCASSPGLEETQYFGPGTRLLVL.

The V gene is TRBV6-1, the J gene TRBJ1-5, with D hard to call. Trimming cost V 0 bases and J 3 bases, with 15 bases left between them. This CDR3 has 17 amino acids. Looked up from germline, CDR1 is MNHNS and CDR2 is SASEGT. CDR3 loop: CASSEAEWTGINQPQHF. The CDR3, as DNA: TGTGCCAGCAGTGAAGCCGAATGGACGGGGATCAATCAGCCCCAGCATTTT.

This sequence joins TRBV29-1 and TRBJ1-3; weak D call: TRBD1 (6 bases). Trimming shortened V by 7 bases and J by 2 bases, and 12 bases separated the two germline ends. CDR3 length equals 13 residues. Germline V gives CDR1 SQVTM, CDR2 ANQGSEA. This CDR3 is CSAGTGTGNTIYF. DNA of the CDR3: TGCAGCGCCGGTACAGGGACTGGAAACACCATATATTTT.

In this sample, this clone turned up many times. The chain has TRBV10-3 and TRBJ2-1; D is perhaps TRBD1 or TRBD2 (5 bases each). With 8 bases removed from V and 5 bases from J, the gap between germline ends came to 13 bases. The germline CDR1 and CDR2 sequences are ENHRY and SYGVKD. The CDR3 totals 13 residues. CDR3 residues: CAIGASYHNEQFF. DNA for the CDR3: TGTGCCATCGGGGCTAGCTACCACAATGAGCAGTTCTTC.

This chain uses TRBV9 with TRBJ1-1; D not resolved. Germline lookup yields CDR1 SGDLS and CDR2 YYNGEE. This CDR3 contains 13 residues. Trimming shortened V by 0 bases and J by 0 bases, and 3 bases separated the two germline ends. The CDR3, as DNA: TGTGCCAGCAGCGTAGCTTTGAACACTGAAGCTTTCTTT. This gives the protein CASSVALNTEAFF. The variable domain in full, with the rest retrieved from reference TRBV9 and TRBJ1-1, is DSGVTQTPKHLITATGQRVTLRCSPRSGDLSVYWYQQSLDQGLQFLIQYYNGEERAKGNILERFSAQQFPDLHSELNLSSLELGDSALYFCASSVALNTEAFFGQGTRLTVV.

The chain recombines TRBV5-5 with TRBJ1-1, with a weak D call TRBD1 (5 bases). V was clipped by 3 bases and J by 4 bases, with 19 bases between them. The CDR3 has 16 residues. CDR1 is SGHKS, CDR2 YYEKEE, per germline (reference sequence). For the CDR3, the DNA is TGTGCCAGCAGCTCGGAATGGGGTGTCGGGGGCACTGAAGCTTTCTTT. Translating gives CASSSEWGVGGTEAFF.

V is TRBV7-9 and J is TRBJ1-4, with TRBD1 matching over 7 bases. The trim removed 3 bases at V and 7 bases at J, leaving 8 bases unmatched. From germline, CDR1 is SEHNR and CDR2 FQNEAQ (reference sequence). This CDR3 is built from 15 residues. The CDR3 nucleotides read TGTGCCAGCAGCTTCAGACAGGGCGCTGGTGAAAAACTGTTTTTT. It yields the protein CASSFRQGAGEKLFF.

The rearrangement uses TRBV19 and TRBJ1-1; possible D gene TRBD1, 6 bases. V lost 5 bases and J lost 0, with 13 bases in between. This CDR3 spans 15 amino acids. Per the germline V gene, CDR1 is LNHDA and CDR2 is SQIVND (reference sequence). The DNA for the CDR3 is TGTGCCAGTAGTGCTAACAGGGAGGTGAACACTGAAGCTTTCTTT. Protein product: CASSANREVNTEAFF. Together with reference TRBV19 and TRBJ1-1, the CDR3 gives the full variable domain: DGGITQSPKYLFRKEGQNVTLSCEQNLNHDAMYWYRQDPGQGLRLIYYSQIVNDFQKGDIAEGYSVSREKKESFPLTVTSAQKNPTAFYLCASSANREVNTEAFFGQGTRLTVV.

This clone was found once. This chain joins TRBV27 and TRBJ1-2; no clear D gene. CDR1 and CDR2 (germline): MNHEY, SMNVEV (reference sequence). There are 12 residues in the CDR3. V was cut by 6 bases and J by 0 bases, with 5 bases left in between. The CDR3 loop is CASRDPNYGYTF. The CDR3 nucleotides read TGTGCCAGCAGGGACCCTAACTATGGCTACACCTTC.

The V and J genes are TRBV7-2 and TRBJ2-7; D is ambiguous. The CDR3 is 12 residues long. The germline V and J ends were trimmed by 3 bases and 6 bases, with 9 bases remaining between them. CDR1 and CDR2 (germline): SGHTA, FQGNSA. The CDR3 nucleotides read TGTGCCAGCAGCTTCGAAATAGGCGAGCAGTACTTC. This sequence encodes CASSFEIGEQYF.

In this sample, this clone turned up a few times. The CDR3 DNA reads as TGTGCCAGCAGCCCCAGGGGGGCCGTTGACTACACCGGGGAGCTGTTTTTT. Translation: CASSPRGAVDYTGELFF. The rearrangement links TRBV3-1 (or the pseudogene TRBV3-2) to TRBJ2-2, with D possibly matching TRBD1 (7 bases). V lost 4 bases to trimming and J lost 3 bases, with 18 bases between them. The CDR3 is 17 amino acids. CDR1 is LGHDT and CDR2 is YNNKEL in the germline V gene (reference sequence).

This clone was recorded at least ten times. The J gene is TRBJ1-2, the V gene TRBV4-3; TRBD1 matches at 7 bases. Unmatched junction bases numbered 16, after V lost 4 bases and J lost 8 bases. The CDR3 is made up of 16 amino acids. Germline V gene lookup returns CDR1 LGHNA and CDR2 YSLEER. The CDR3 sequence is CASSPFSSDRAQGYTF. The CDR3 DNA follows: TGCGCCAGCAGCCCGTTCAGTTCAGACAGGGCTCAAGGCTACACCTTC.

The gene calls are TRBV6-1 and TRBJ2-7, with D unresolved. Germline-derived CDR1 and CDR2 are MNHNS and SASEGT. V gave up 1 base and J gave up 2 bases, with 3 bases separating them. The CDR3 contains 12 residues. As DNA, the CDR3 is TGTGCCAGCAGTGAAGTCCCCTACGAGCAGTACTTC. As protein: CASSEVPYEQYF.

This chain links TRBV2 with TRBJ2-7, with D tentatively TRBD2 (6 bases). CDR3 length equals 17 residues. Germline V CDR1 and CDR2: SNHLY, FYNNEI. Trimming shortened V by 5 bases and J by 0 bases, and 20 bases separated the two germline ends. CDR3 amino acids: CASSSVSGGDSSYEQYF. CDR3 bases: TGTGCCAGCAGTTCCGTATCCGGCGGGGATAGCTCCTACGAGCAGTACTTC.